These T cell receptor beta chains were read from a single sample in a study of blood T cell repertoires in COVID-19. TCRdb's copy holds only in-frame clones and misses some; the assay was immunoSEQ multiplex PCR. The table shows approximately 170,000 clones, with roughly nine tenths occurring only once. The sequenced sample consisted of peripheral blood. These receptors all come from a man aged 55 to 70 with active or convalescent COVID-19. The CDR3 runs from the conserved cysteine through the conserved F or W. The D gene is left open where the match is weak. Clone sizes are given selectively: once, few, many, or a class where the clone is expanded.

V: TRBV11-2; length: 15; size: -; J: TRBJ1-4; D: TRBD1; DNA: TGTGCCAGCAGCATCCCGACAGGGGTTAATGAAAAACTGTTTTTT; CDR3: CASSIPTGVNEKLFF
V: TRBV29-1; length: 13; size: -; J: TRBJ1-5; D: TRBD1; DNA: TGCAGCGTCGCGACAGGGAACAATCAGCCCCAGCATTTT; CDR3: CSVATGNNQPQHF
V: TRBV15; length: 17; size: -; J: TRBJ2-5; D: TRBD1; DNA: TGTGCCACCAGCAGAGGGTTGACAGGGGATAAACGGGAGACCCAGTACTTC; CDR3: CATSRGLTGDKRETQYF
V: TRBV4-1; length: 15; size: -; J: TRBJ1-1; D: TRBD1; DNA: TGCGCCAGCAGCCAACCCGGACAGGGGAACACTGAAGCTTTCTTT; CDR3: CASSQPGQGNTEAFF
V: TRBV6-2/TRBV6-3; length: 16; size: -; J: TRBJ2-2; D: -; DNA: TGTGCCAGCAGTTTAGGGTCTAGCCTGAACACCGGGGAGCTGTTTTTT; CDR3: CASSLGSSLNTGELFF
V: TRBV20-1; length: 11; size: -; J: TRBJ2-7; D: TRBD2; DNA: TGCAGTGCTACTAGCGGACCGGGGCAGTACTTC; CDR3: CSATSGPGQYF
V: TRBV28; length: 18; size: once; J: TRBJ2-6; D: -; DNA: TGTGCCAGCAGTTTAGGTTCGATAATTAGCTCTGGGGCCAACGTCCTGACTTTC; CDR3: CASSLGSIISSGANVLTF
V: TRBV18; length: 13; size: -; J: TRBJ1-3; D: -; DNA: TGTGCCAGCCCACTCCAGGGTGGAAACACCATATATTTT; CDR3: CASPLQGGNTIYF
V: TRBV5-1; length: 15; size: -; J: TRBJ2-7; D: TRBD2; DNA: TGCGCCAGCAGCCGGCTAGCGGGAGGCTTCTACGAGCAGTACTTC; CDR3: CASSRLAGGFYEQYF
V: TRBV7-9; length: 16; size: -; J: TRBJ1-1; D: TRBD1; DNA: TGTGCCAGCAGCTCCGGGACAGGGGCGAGGAACACTGAAGCTTTCTTT; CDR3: CASSSGTGARNTEAFF
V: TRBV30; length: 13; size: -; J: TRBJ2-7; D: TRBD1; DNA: TGTGCCTGGAGAGGGGACAGGCAATCCGGGGGATACTTC; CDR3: CAWRGDRQSGGYF
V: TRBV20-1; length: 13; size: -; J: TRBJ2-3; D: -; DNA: TGCAGTGCTAGTTCTCTAAGCGTTGATACGCAGTATTTT; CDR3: CSASSLSVDTQYF
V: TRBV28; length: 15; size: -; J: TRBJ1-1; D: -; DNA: TGTGCCAGCAGTCTAGCAAGGCACAGTTACACTGAAGCTTTCTTT; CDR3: CASSLARHSYTEAFF
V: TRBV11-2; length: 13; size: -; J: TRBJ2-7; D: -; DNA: TGTGCCAGCAGCTCTCAAGAGGGGGTCGAGCAGTACTTC; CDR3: CASSSQEGVEQYF
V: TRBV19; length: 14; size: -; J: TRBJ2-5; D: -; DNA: TGTGCCAGTAGTGTACAGGGGGGGGAAGAGACCCAGTACTTC; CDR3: CASSVQGGEETQYF
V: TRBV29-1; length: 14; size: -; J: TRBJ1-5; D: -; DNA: TGCAGCGTTGCTCTTCAGGGGCGCAATCAGCCCCAGCATTTT; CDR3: CSVALQGRNQPQHF
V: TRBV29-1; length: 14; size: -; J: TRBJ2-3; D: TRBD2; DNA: TGCAGCGTTGAACTGACTAGCGGGGGGGATACGCAGTATTTT; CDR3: CSVELTSGGDTQYF
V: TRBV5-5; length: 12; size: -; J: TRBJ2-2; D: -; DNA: TGTGCCAGCAGCTTGGATGTCAGGGAGCTGTTTTTT; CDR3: CASSLDVRELFF
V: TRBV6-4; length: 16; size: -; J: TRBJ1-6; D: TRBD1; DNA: TGTGCCAGCAGTGACTCGACAGGGGGTTGGCATTCACCCCTCCACTTT; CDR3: CASSDSTGGWHSPLHF
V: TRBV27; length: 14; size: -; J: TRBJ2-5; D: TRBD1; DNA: TGTGCCAGCGGGGGACAGGGCTTACAAGAGACCCAGTACTTC; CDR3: CASGGQGLQETQYF
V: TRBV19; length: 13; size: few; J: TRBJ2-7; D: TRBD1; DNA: TGTGCCAGTAGTGACCAGGGGGCTTACGAGCAGTACTTC; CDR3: CASSDQGAYEQYF
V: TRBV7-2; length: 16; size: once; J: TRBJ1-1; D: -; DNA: TGTGCCAGCAGCTCCAGAGGTCCAGGGCTGAACACTGAAGCTTTCTTT; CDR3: CASSSRGPGLNTEAFF
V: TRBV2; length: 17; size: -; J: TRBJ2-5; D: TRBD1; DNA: TGTGCCAGCGAAGTCGAGGACAGGGGGCCGTTCCAAGAGACCCAGTACTTC; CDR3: CASEVEDRGPFQETQYF
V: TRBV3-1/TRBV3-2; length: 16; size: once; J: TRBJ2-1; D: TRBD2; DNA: TGTGCCAGCAGCCCCCGACTAGCGTCGATCAGAGGTGAGCAGTTCTTC; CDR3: CASSPRLASIRGEQFF
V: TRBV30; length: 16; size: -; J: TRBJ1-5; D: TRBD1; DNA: TGTGCCTGGAGTGGATTCAGGGGGCGAGAGGATCAGCCCCAGCATTTT; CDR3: CAWSGFRGREDQPQHF
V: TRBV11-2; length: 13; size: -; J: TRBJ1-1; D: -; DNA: TGTGCCAGCAGCCCCAGGGTGAACACTGAAGCTTTCTTT; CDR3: CASSPRVNTEAFF
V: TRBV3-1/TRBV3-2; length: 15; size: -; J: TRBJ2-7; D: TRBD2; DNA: TGTGCCAGCAGCCCTCTCCGGGGGGGGTCCTACGAGCAGTACTTC; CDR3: CASSPLRGGSYEQYF
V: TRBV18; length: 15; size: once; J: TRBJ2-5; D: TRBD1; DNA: TGTGCCAGCTCACCATTCGACAGGGATGGGGAGACCCAGTACTTC; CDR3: CASSPFDRDGETQYF
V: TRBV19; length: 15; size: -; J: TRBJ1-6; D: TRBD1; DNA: TGTGCCAGTACCCTACAGGGGGGGTATAATTCACCCCTCCACTTT; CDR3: CASTLQGGYNSPLHF
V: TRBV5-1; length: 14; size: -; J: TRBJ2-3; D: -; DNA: TGCGCCAGCAGCGCCAGATCGAGCACAGATACGCAGTATTTT; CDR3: CASSARSSTDTQYF
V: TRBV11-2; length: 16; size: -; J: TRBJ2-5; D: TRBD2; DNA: TGTGCCAGCAGCTTAGTCGGCGGGGGGACCCAAGAGACCCAGTACTTC; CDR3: CASSLVGGGTQETQYF
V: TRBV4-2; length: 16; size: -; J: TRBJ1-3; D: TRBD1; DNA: TGTGCCAGCAGCCAAGGGGACAGGGCGATCGGAAACACCATATATTTT; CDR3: CASSQGDRAIGNTIYF
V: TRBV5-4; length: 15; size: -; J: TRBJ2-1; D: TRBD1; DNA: TGTGCCAGCAGCCTACCGGGACAGGGGTCGGATGAGCAGTTCTTC; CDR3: CASSLPGQGSDEQFF
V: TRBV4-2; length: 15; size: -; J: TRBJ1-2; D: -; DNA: TGTGCCAGCAGCCAAGATGCAGGGAAGAGCTATGGCTACACCTTC; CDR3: CASSQDAGKSYGYTF
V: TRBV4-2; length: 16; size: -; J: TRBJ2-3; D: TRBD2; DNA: TGTGCCAGCAGCCAAGCGCAGCGGGGGGGCGCGGATACGCAGTATTTT; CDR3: CASSQAQRGGADTQYF
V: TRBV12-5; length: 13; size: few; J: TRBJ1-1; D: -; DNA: TGTGCTAGTGTCCCGGGACTGGACACTGAAGCTTTCTTT; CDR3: CASVPGLDTEAFF
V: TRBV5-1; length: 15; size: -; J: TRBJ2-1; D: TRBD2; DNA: TGCGCCAGCAGCTTTACTAGCGGGGCCTACAATGAGCAGTTCTTC; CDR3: CASSFTSGAYNEQFF
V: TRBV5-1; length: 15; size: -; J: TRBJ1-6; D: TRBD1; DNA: TGCGCCAGCAGACCCGGGACAGGGAATAATTCACCCCTCCACTTT; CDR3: CASRPGTGNNSPLHF
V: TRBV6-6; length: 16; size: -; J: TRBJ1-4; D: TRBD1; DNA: TGTGCCAGCTCGAGGGACAGGGGTCCTTTAAATGAAAAACTGTTTTTT; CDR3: CASSRDRGPLNEKLFF
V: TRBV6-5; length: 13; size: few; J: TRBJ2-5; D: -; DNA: TGTGCCAGCAGCCTCTCCGGGGTAGAGACCCAGTACTTC; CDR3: CASSLSGVETQYF
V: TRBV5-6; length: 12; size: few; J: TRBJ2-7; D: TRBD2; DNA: TGTGCCAGCAGCCGGACTAGCGCCGAGCAGTACTTC; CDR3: CASSRTSAEQYF
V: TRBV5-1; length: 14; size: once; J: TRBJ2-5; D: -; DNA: TGCGCCAGCAGCACGGGGAACGGCCTGGAGACCCAGTACTTC; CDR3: CASSTGNGLETQYF
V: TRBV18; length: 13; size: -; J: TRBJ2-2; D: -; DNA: TGTGCCAGCTCACCCCCAGCGACCGGGGAGCTGTTTTTT; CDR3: CASSPPATGELFF
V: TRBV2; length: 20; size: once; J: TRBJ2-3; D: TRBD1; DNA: TGTGCCAGCAGTCTGTTTCCCTCGCCCGGGACAGGGGGTGGTACAGATACGCAGTATTTT; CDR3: CASSLFPSPGTGGGTDTQYF
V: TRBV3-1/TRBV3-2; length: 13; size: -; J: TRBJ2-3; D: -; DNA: TGTGCCAGCAGCCTGGGCAGGGAGGCAACGCAGTATTTT; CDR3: CASSLGREATQYF
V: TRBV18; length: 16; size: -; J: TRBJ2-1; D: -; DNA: TGTGCCAGCTCAACGTCTCACGGGACAAGCTACAATGAGCAGTTCTTC; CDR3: CASSTSHGTSYNEQFF
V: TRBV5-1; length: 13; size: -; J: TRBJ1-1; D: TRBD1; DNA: TGCGCCAGCAGTAAGGGACAGGGAACTGAAGCTTTCTTT; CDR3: CASSKGQGTEAFF
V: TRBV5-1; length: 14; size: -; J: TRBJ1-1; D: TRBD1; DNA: TGCGCCAGCAGGCTAGGACAGGGCCACACTGAAGCTTTCTTT; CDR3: CASRLGQGHTEAFF
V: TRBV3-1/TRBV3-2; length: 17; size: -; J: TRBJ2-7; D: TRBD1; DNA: TGTGCCAGCAGCCAAGAGTTATCCGGACAGGGGGCCTACGAGCAGTACTTC; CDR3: CASSQELSGQGAYEQYF
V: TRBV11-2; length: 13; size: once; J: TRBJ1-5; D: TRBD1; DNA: TGTGCCAGCAGCTTAACAGGGGACCAGCCCCAGCATTTT; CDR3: CASSLTGDQPQHF
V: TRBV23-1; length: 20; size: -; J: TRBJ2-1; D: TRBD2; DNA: TGCGCCAGCAGACGATCTAGCGGGAGGGTTATTTGGTACTCCTACAATGAGCAGTTCTTC; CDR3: CASRRSSGRVIWYSYNEQFF
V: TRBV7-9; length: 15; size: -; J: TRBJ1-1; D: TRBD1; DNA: TGTGCCAGCAGCCCTATGACAGGGATGAACACTGAAGCTTTCTTT; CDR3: CASSPMTGMNTEAFF
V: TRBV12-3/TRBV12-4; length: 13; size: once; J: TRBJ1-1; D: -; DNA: TGTGCCAGCAGTCCCGGAGAGAGAACTGAAGCTTTCTTT; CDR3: CASSPGERTEAFF
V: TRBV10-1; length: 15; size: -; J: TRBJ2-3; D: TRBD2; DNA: TGCGCCAGCAGTGATAGGACTAGCGGCACAGATACGCAGTATTTT; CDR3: CASSDRTSGTDTQYF
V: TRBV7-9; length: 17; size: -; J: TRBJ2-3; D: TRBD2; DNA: TGTGCCAGCAGCCCTCTAGGACTAGCGGGGGGCCTGGATACGCAGTATTTT; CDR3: CASSPLGLAGGLDTQYF
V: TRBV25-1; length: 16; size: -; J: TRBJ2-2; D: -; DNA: TGTGCCAGCAGTGAAGGTGGGGCGCAAAACACCGGGGAGCTGTTTTTT; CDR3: CASSEGGAQNTGELFF
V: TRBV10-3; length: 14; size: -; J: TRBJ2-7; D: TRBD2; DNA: TGTGCCATCAGTGAAGGGACTAGCGGGAGTCAGCAGTACTTC; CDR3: CAISEGTSGSQQYF